A selection of T cell receptor beta chains follows, all from one sample in a study of blood T cell repertoires in COVID-19. Here immunoSEQ multiplex PCR was the method, and the copy in TCRdb shows in-frame clones only, minus some. The table records 75,000 to 100,000 clones, 75% to 90% of them present only once. Sequenced material: peripheral blood. The receptor set was obtained from a man older than 75 with acute or convalescent COVID-19. Both conserved end residues are trimmed from each CDR3. The size entry is marked missing in some rows and otherwise reads once, few, many or a size class.

J gene | CDR3 length | V gene | clone size | CDR3 protein
TRBJ2-1 | 9 | TRBV2 | . | ASSGDNEQF
TRBJ2-1 | 11 | TRBV5-4 | . | ASSLPDSTPRF
TRBJ2-3 | 12 | TRBV28 | . | ASSSGGQADTQY
TRBJ1-1 | 12 | TRBV7-2 | . | ASSLAAPNTEAF
TRBJ2-6 | 16 | TRBV5-6 | . | ASSSGTSGNSGANVLT
TRBJ2-2 | 15 | TRBV18 | . | ASSPDQTGFNTGELF
TRBJ2-1 | 13 | TRBV19 | . | ASKTSSHSYNEQF
TRBJ1-3 | 15 | TRBV9 | once | ASSPLPSTHSGNTIY
TRBJ2-1 | 15 | TRBV5-1 | . | ASSHGGLAGGVDEQF
TRBJ2-3 | 15 | TRBV3-1/TRBV3-2 | once | ASSQGGGFSPTDTQY
TRBJ2-7 | 12 | TRBV15 | . | ATSKDLRSYEQY
TRBJ1-1 | 15 | TRBV7-2 | . | ASSESFSLVGNTEAF
TRBJ2-2 | 13 | TRBV28 | . | ASSFRGTETGELF
TRBJ1-2 | 12 | TRBV5-8 | . | ASSLARTDYGYT
TRBJ1-1 | 10 | TRBV30 | once | AHYTNAGEAF
TRBJ1-1 | 15 | TRBV5-1 | . | ASSSVQGAVENTEAF
TRBJ2-7 | 19 | TRBV30 | . | AWSVQDLVPRLAGGPHEQY
TRBJ2-6 | 16 | TRBV5-1 | . | ASSPGVGAHSGANVLT
TRBJ1-4 | 12 | TRBV19 | . | ASSPGQKNEKLF
TRBJ2-2 | 13 | TRBV24-1 | . | ATSDPIAEGGELF
TRBJ2-7 | 13 | TRBV29-1 | . | SVETASGRVYEQY
TRBJ2-7 | 12 | TRBV6-6 | . | ASIARLATHEQY
TRBJ2-7 | 10 | TRBV3-1/TRBV3-2 | few | ASSQDRGREY
TRBJ1-4 | 13 | TRBV5-1 | . | ASSGQGGLNEKLF
TRBJ1-5 | 13 | TRBV27 | many | ASSSQGLGNQPQH
TRBJ2-2 | 9 | TRBV19 | . | ASRTDGELF
TRBJ2-7 | 12 | TRBV19 | . | ASSTFAGTYEQY
TRBJ2-1 | 13 | TRBV11-2 | . | ASSLASGSIGEQF
TRBJ2-7 | 16 | TRBV19 | . | ASSTSGTGRTGTYEQY
TRBJ1-1 | 14 | TRBV19 | few | ASSVQTGAMNTEAF
TRBJ2-2 | 12 | TRBV19 | . | ASRVGSNTGELF
TRBJ1-2 | 12 | TRBV24-1 | once | ATSHRTGVGGYT
TRBJ2-1 | 11 | TRBV7-3 | once | ASSLQGSNEQF
TRBJ2-5 | 11 | TRBV7-9 | . | ASGGREKETQY
TRBJ1-5 | 12 | TRBV3-1/TRBV3-2 | . | ASSLTGVNQPQH